These 10 T cell receptor beta chains were all obtained from the same sample, sequenced in a study of shared clonotypes between healthy human individuals. The protocol was immunoSEQ multiplex PCR, while the TCRdb copy is restricted to in-frame clones and leaves out a portion. The table lists roughly 2,500,000 clones, 93% of them singletons. Sequencing was performed on naive CD4+ T cells from PBMCs. Sample subset: CD45RA+ positively selected. The origin of the receptors is a young man in good health. Some clones in this sample may be carry-over from other donors' samples.

The chain is built from TRBV4-2 and TRBJ2-1, with D hard to call. The CDR3 is made up of 13 amino acids. The germline V and J ends were trimmed by 2 bases and 8 bases, with 10 bases remaining between them. Germline lookup yields CDR1 LGHNA and CDR2 YNFKEQ. In DNA form, the CDR3 reads TGTGCCAGCAGCCAACCCTCACCGGATGAGCAGTTCTTC. This translates into CASSQPSPDEQFF.

This chain links TRBV29-1 with TRBJ1-1, with no clear D. This CDR3 comprises 11 residues. Per germline, CDR1 SQVTM and CDR2 ANQGSEA. V was cut by 7 bases and J by 4 bases, with 10 bases left in between. CDR3 sequence: CSAAKGTEAFF. Here the CDR3 DNA reads TGCAGCGCGGCTAAGGGCACTGAAGCTTTCTTT.

The chain carries TRBV18 and TRBJ1-2; the D is unclear. CDR1 is KGHSH, CDR2 LQKENI, per germline. Trimming took 2 bases from V and 0 from J, leaving 13 bases between them. The CDR3 runs to 16 residues. This chain's CDR3 is CASSPTNGLANYGYTF. The CDR3 nucleotides are TGTGCCAGCTCACCAACGAACGGATTAGCTAACTATGGCTACACCTTC. Filled out from reference TRBV18 and TRBJ1-2, the complete variable domain reads NAGVMQNPRHLVRRRGQEARLRCSPMKGHSHVYWYRQLPEEGLKFMVYLQKENIIDESGMPKERFSAEFPKEGPSILRIQQVVRGDSAAYFCASSPTNGLANYGYTFGSGTRLTVV.

This CDR3 reads CSVDLRTGDGYTF. In nucleotides, the CDR3 is TGCAGCGTTGATCTCCGGACAGGGGATGGCTACACCTTC. V usage is TRBV29-1 and J usage is TRBJ1-2, with 9 bases aligning to TRBD1. Trimming cost V 3 bases and J 6 bases; bases outside gene matches: 5. The CDR3 contains 13 residues. Germline assignment: CDR1 SQVTM and CDR2 ANQGSEA. The full variable domain, completed using reference TRBV29-1 and TRBJ1-2, is SAVISQKPSRDICQRGTSLTIQCQVDSQVTMMFWYRQQPGQSLTLIATANQGSEATYESGFVIDKFPISRPNLTFSTLTVSNMSPEDSSIYLCSVDLRTGDGYTFGSGTRLTVV.

On this clone itself: Other nucleotide sequences in the sample specify the same CDR3. The rearrangement uses TRBV7-2 and TRBJ2-7; unclear D gene. CDR3 length equals 12 residues. Germline V gene data show CDR1 as SGHTA and CDR2 as FQGNSA. V gave up 4 bases and J gave up 1 base, with 5 bases separating them. The CDR3 DNA follows: TGTGCCAGCAGCTCTTTTTCCTACGAGCAGTACTTC. This gives the protein CASSSFSYEQYF. Supplemented by reference TRBV7-2 and TRBJ2-7, the full variable domain reads GAGVSQSPSNKVTEKGKDVELRCDPISGHTALYWYRQSLGQGLEFLIYFQGNSAPDKSGLPSDRFSAERTGGSVSTLTIQRTQQEDSAVYLCASSSFSYEQYFGPGTRLTVT.

The gene calls are TRBV6-1 and TRBJ2-7; 10 positions agree with TRBD2. The CDR3 length is 14 residues. V shed 10 bases and J 4 bases; nucleotides not matched to a gene: 10. Germline lookup yields CDR1 MNHNS and CDR2 SASEGT. CDR3 DNA: TGTGCCACCTCACGGGGGACTAGCGTATACGAGCAGTACTTC. This sequence encodes CATSRGTSVYEQYF.

V and J are TRBV7-6 and TRBJ2-2, with D perhaps being TRBD1 or TRBD2 (6 bases each). Trimming pared 5 bases from V and 5 bases from J, leaving 9 bases between. The CDR3 is 13 amino acids. Germline V gives CDR1 SGHVS, CDR2 FNYEAQ. DNA of the CDR3: TGTGCCAGCAGCGTAGGGGGGACCGGGGAGCTGTTTTTT. It translates to CASSVGGTGELFF.

About this clone itself: Within the sample, other DNA sequences also encode this same CDR3. This chain uses TRBV11-2 with TRBJ2-7, with D tentatively TRBD2 (6 bases). Trimming took 5 bases from V and 0 from J, leaving 14 bases between them. The CDR3 runs 15 residues. The germline CDR1 and CDR2 sequences are SGHAT and FQNNGV. The DNA for the CDR3 is TGTGCCAGCAGCCTGGGGACCGGGAGCTCCTACGAGCAGTACTTC. Translation gives CASSLGTGSSYEQYF.

The chain couples TRBV5-4 to TRBJ1-1; no clear D gene. The CDR3 has 15 residues. V was cut by 1 base and J by 2 bases, with 12 bases left in between. Germline CDR1 is SGHNT and CDR2 is YYREEE (reference sequence). The CDR3 DNA is TGTGCCAGCAGCTTGTACGGGCCGACCAACACTGAAGCTTTCTTT. Encoded protein: CASSLYGPTNTEAFF.

The rearrangement links TRBV28 to TRBJ2-5, with 9 nucleotides matching TRBD2. The end of the DNA fits TRBJ2-7 better, so the J call may be wrong. Germline CDR1 reads MDHEN; CDR2 reads SYDVKM. The CDR3 contains 15 residues. This chain's CDR3 is CASSQPTSGSYEQYF. For the CDR3, the DNA is TGTGCCAGCAGTCAGCCGACTAGCGGTAGCTACGAGCAGTACTTC.